This record concerns one T cell receptor (beta chain) sequence. The entry originates in a study of monozygotic twins with cystic fibrosis. Libraries were prepared by immunoSEQ multiplex PCR; TCRdb keeps only in-frame clonotypes and omits some of them. The data show roughly 28,000 clones, roughly 80% seen once. The CDR3 loop spans 17 amino acids. Trimming pared 0 bases from V and 7 bases from J, leaving 19 bases between. Germline-derived CDR1 and CDR2 are SGHRS and YFSETQ. The V and J genes are TRBV5-1 and TRBJ2-2, with D tentatively TRBD1 (5 bases). The TCR sequence derives from a girl between 2 and 10 years old with cystic fibrosis. The sample comprised blood. CDR3 coding DNA: TGCGCCAGCAGCTTGGCCCAGGGCCCATCGAGGAGCGGGGAGCTGTTTTTT. It translates to CASSLAQGPSRSGELFF.